This TCR beta chain is from a study of early T cells in non-severe SARS-CoV-2 infection (dated by TCRdb to the early 2020s). Describing the broader study: Because TCR sequencing was done on bulk RNA from unsorted whole blood, the alpha and beta chains could not be paired.

To prepare the library, 5' RACE was applied. TCRdb names NextSeq 500 as the instrument used. To correct for sequencing error and PCR bias, the TCR library protocol tagged individual cDNA molecules with unique molecular identifiers. Both TCR alpha and beta chains were sequenced, and tight co-correlation was observed between alpha and beta sequence abundances in each sample. The study's own analysis went as follows. Decombinator V4 was used to annotate the V gene, J gene and CDR3 of the TCR sequences. Expanded TCRs were defined as changing significantly between any two time points under a Poisson model with p below 0.0001. TCR abundances were normalised to the total number of TCRs sequenced per sample and expressed as counts per million. MAIT TCRs were defined by TRAV1-2 paired with TRAJ12, TRAJ20 or TRAJ33, and iNKT TCRs by TRAV10 paired with TRAJ18. VDJdb, accessed on 1 November 2021, was searched for TCRs annotated for CMV, EBV and SARS-CoV-2, and TCRs annotated for more than one antigen were excluded. The public reads were reprocessed in TCRdb via fastp at Q25 and MiXCR, keeping in-frame beta chains. One record per CDR3 amino acid sequence lists the most common genes and DNA. The V and J calls were determined by TCRdb, not by the authors. Here the sample has tens of thousands of distinct CDR3 sequences; approximately 9.7% occur a single time. The ten top clones hold around 21% of the sample.

CDR1 and CDR2 are read off the germline V gene (reference sequence) as DFQATT and SNEGSKA. At the junction V is shortened by 3 bases and J by 12 bases, with 17 bases in between. Spanning cysteine to phenylalanine, the CDR3 consists of 12 amino acids. The kept DNA is CDR3 alone, 36 bases in frame from the first base. Study-wide findings and limitations: VDJdb matching was skewed toward anti-spike CD8 responses and likely underestimated virus-specific expansions by missing private and CD4 specificities.

This clonotype has just a few counts. It lacks a known antigen. No qualities accompany the bases; no much larger clone lies one base away. This was a case-control study nested in a cohort of healthcare workers in London, UK, who had nasopharyngeal swab PCR tests and blood samples taken every week. Healthcare workers were enrolled in the week of the UK lockdown, from 23 to 31 March 2020, and were followed every week for up to about 16 weeks. Specimen: whole blood. The TCR comes from an adult who was a healthcare worker with PCR-confirmed SARS-CoV-2 infection or an uninfected control (not recorded which). Recombination connected TRBV20-1 to TRBJ1-1; the D gene cannot be named for sure. The nucleotide sequence is TGCAGTGCTAGCGACCGGGCCACAAGAACTTTCTTT. This yields the protein CSASDRATRTFF.